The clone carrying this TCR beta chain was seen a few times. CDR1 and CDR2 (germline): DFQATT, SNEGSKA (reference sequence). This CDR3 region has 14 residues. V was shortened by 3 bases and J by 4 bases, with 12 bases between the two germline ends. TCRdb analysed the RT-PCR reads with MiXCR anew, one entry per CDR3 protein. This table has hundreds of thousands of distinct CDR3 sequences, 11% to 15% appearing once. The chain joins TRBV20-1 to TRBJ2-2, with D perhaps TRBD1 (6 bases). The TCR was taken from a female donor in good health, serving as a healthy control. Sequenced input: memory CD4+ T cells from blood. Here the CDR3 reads CSASPMTGTGELFF. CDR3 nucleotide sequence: TGCAGTGCTAGCCCCATGACAGGCACCGGGGAGCTGTTTTTT.